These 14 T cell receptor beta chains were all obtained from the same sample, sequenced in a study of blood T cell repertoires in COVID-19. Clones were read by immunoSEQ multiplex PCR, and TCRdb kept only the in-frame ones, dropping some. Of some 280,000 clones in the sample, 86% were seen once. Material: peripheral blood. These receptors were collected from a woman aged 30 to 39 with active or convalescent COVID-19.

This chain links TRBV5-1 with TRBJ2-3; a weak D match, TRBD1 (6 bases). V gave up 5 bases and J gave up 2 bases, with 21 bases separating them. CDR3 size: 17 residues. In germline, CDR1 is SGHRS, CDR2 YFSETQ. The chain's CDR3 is CASRAGQGPIYTDTQYF. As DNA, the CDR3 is TGCGCCAGCAGGGCCGGGCAGGGGCCCATATACACAGATACGCAGTATTTT. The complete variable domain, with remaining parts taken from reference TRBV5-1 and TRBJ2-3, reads KAGVTQTPRYLIKTRGQQVTLSCSPISGHRSVSWYQQTPGQGLQFLFEYFSETQRNKGNFPGRFSGRQFSNSRSEMNVSTLELGDSALYLCASRAGQGPIYTDTQYFGPGTRLTVL.

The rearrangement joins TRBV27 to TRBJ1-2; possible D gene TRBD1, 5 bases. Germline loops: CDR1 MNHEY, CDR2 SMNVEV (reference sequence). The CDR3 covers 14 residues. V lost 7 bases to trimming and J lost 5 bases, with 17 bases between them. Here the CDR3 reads CASTPAGGTYGYTF. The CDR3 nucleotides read TGTGCCAGCACCCCCGCGGGGGGAACGTATGGCTACACCTTC.

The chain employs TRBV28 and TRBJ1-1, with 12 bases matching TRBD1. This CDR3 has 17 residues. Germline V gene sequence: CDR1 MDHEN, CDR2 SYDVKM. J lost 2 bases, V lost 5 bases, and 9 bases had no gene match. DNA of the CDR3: TGTGCCAGCAGTGAAGGGGACAGGGGGCAGGCTAACACTGAAGCTTTCTTT. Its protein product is CASSEGDRGQANTEAFF.

CDR3: CASSQADRGATNEKLFF. CDR3 bases: TGTGCCAGCAGCCAAGCGGACAGGGGGGCAACTAATGAAAAACTGTTTTTT. The chain employs TRBV14 and TRBJ1-4, with 10 bases lining up with TRBD1. The length of the CDR3 is 17 residues. CDR1 and CDR2 (germline): SGHDN, FVKESK. J was trimmed by 0 bases and V by 1 base; bases with no gene match: 2.

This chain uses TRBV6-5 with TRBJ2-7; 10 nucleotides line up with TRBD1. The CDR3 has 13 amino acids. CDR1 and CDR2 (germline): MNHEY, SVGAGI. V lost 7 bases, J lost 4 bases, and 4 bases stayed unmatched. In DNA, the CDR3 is TGTGCCAGCAATCGACAGGGGGCATACGAGCAGTACTTC. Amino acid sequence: CASNRQGAYEQYF.

Here the CDR3 DNA reads TGCGCCAGCAGCTCCGCCCGGACAGGAGAGCAATATGGCTACACCTTC. Its protein product is CASSSARTGEQYGYTF. The rearrangement joins TRBV5-1 to TRBJ1-2; 7 bases are a match to TRBD1. CDR3 length equals 16 residues. Germline CDR1 is SGHRS and CDR2 is YFSETQ. Trimming removed 3 bases from V and 5 bases from J; junction bases left unmatched: 13.

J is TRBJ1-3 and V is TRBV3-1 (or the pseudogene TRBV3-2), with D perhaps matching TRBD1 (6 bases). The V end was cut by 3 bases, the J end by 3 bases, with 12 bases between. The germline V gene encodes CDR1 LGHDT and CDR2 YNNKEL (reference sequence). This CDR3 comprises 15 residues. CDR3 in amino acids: CASSQNRVSGNTIYF. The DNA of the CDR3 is TGTGCCAGCAGCCAGAACAGGGTTAGTGGAAACACCATATATTTT.

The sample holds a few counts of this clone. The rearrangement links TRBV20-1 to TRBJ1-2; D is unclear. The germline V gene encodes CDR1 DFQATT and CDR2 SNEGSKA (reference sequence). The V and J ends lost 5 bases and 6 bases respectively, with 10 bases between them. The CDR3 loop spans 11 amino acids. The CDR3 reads CSAEDLHGYTF. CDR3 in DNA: TGCAGTGCTGAGGACTTACATGGCTACACCTTC.

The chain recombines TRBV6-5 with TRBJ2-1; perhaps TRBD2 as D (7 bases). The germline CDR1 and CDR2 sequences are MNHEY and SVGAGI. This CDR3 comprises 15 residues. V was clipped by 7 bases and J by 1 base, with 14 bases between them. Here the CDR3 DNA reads TGTGCCAGCATGAGGGGGGGCCCGTCCTACAATGAGCAGTTCTTC. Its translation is CASMRGGPSYNEQFF.

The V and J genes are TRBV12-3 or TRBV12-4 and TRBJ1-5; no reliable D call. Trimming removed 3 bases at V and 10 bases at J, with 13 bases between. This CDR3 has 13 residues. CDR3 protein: CASSFGPGSPQHF. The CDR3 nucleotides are TGTGCCAGCAGTTTCGGCCCTGGGAGTCCCCAGCATTTT.

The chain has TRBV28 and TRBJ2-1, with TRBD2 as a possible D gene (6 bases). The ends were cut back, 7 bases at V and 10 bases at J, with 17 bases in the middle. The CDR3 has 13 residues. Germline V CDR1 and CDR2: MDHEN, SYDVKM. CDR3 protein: CASIRTLGGEQFF. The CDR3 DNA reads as TGTGCCAGCATCAGGACCCTGGGGGGAGAGCAGTTCTTC.

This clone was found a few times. CDR3 bases: TGTGCCATCAGTACAGCCGGCAGGGATAGCAATCAGCCCCAGCATTTT. Translating gives CAISTAGRDSNQPQHF. V is TRBV10-3 and J is TRBJ1-5; D possibly corresponds to TRBD1 (5 bases). The CDR3 consists of 16 residues. Germline CDR1 ENHRY, CDR2 SYGVKD. V lost 5 bases to trimming and J lost 0 bases, with 14 bases between them.

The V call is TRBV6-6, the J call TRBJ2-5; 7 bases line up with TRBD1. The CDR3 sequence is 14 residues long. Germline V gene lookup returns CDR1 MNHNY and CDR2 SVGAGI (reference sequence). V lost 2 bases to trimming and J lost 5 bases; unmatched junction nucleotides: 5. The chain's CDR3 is CASSYNRGLETQYF. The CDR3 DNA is TGTGCCAGCAGTTACAACAGGGGTCTGGAGACCCAGTACTTC.

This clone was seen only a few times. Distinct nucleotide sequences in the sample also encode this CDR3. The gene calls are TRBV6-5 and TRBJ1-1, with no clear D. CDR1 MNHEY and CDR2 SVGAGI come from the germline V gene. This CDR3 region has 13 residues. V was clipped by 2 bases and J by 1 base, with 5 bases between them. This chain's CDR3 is CASSYGRNTEAFF. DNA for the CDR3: TGTGCCAGCAGTTACGGGAGGAACACTGAAGCTTTCTTT.